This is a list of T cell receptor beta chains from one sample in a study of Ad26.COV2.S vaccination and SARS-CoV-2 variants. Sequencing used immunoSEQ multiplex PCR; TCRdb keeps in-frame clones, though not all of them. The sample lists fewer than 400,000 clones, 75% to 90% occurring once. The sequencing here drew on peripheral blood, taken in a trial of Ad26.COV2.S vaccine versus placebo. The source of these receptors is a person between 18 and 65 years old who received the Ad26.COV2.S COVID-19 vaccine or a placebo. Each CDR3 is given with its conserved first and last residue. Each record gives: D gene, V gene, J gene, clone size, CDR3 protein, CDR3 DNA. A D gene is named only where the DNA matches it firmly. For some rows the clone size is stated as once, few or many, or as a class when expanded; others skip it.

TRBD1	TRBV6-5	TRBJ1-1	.	CASRLTGGVTEAFF	TGTGCCAGCAGACTTACAGGGGGCGTCACTGAAGCTTTCTTT
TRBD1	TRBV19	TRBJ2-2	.	CASSIPGQGPGELFF	TGTGCCAGTAGTATCCCGGGACAGGGACCCGGGGAGCTGTTTTTT
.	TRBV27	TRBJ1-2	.	CASSPPGAALYGYTF	TGTGCCAGCAGTCCCCCGGGAGCTGCCCTCTATGGCTACACCTTC
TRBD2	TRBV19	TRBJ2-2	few	CASSGLAGRNTGELFF	TGTGCCAGTAGTGGCCTAGCGGGGCGGAACACCGGGGAGCTGTTTTTT
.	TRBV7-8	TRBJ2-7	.	CASSLRGGNEQYF	TGTGCCAGCAGCCTAAGGGGGGGTAACGAGCAGTACTTC
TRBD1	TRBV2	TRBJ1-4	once	CASSPDRGDEKLFF	TGTGCCAGCAGTCCGGACAGGGGGGATGAAAAACTGTTTTTT
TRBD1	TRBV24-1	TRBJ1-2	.	CATSVTPGQGDYGYTF	TGTGCCACCAGTGTTACCCCGGGACAGGGGGACTATGGCTACACCTTC
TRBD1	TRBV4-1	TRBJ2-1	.	CASSQTGGNYNEQFF	TGCGCCAGCAGCCAGACAGGGGGGAATTACAATGAGCAGTTCTTC
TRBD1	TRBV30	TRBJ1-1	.	CACRGRARVAFF	TGTGCCTGCAGGGGGCGGGCCAGGGTCGCTTTCTTT
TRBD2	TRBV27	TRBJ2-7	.	CASSFGLAYEQYF	TGTGCCAGCAGCTTCGGACTAGCCTACGAGCAGTACTTC
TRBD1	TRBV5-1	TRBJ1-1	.	CASSIRQGASTEAFF	TGCGCCAGCAGCATTAGACAGGGGGCGAGCACTGAAGCTTTCTTT
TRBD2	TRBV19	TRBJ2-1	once	CASSPPGGGPFF	TGTGCCAGTAGTCCCCCGGGGGGAGGTCCGTTCTTC
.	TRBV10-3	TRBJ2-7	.	CAISARGQSSYEQYF	TGTGCCATCAGTGCCCGAGGACAGAGCTCCTACGAGCAGTACTTC
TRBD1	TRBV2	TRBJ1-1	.	CATIEDTGAEAFF	TGTGCCACGATTGAAGATACAGGGGCTGAAGCTTTCTTT
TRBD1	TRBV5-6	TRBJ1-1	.	CASSASGQGLVTEAFF	TGTGCCAGCAGCGCGAGTGGACAGGGGTTGGTCACTGAAGCTTTCTTT
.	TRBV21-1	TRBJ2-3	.	CASSNGGSPCTDTQYF	TGTGCCAGCAGCAACGGCGGGTCCCCCTGCACAGATACGCAGTATTTT
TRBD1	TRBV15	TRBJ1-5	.	CATSRDRGLEGPQHF	TGTGCCACCAGCAGGGACAGGGGGCTTGAAGGGCCCCAGCATTTT
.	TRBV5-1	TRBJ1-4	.	CASSTEPNEKLFF	TGCGCCAGCAGCACGGAACCTAATGAAAAACTGTTTTTT
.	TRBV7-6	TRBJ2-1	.	CASSPSAGAGNEQFF	TGTGCCAGCAGCCCCTCCGCGGGGGCCGGGAATGAGCAGTTCTTC
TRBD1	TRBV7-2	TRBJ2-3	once	CASSNRDRGVAQYF	TGTGCCAGCAGCAACCGGGACAGAGGAGTAGCGCAGTATTTT
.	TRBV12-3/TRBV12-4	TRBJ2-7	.	CATTGPTSYEQYF	TGTGCCACCACCGGGCCCACTTCCTACGAGCAGTACTTC
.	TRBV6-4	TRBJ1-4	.	CASSDPGRQHNEKLFF	TGTGCCAGCAGTGACCCCGGTAGGCAGCATAATGAAAAACTGTTTTTT
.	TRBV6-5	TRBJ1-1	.	CASTGKTGLRAEAFF	TGTGCCAGCACGGGGAAAACAGGCTTAAGAGCTGAAGCTTTCTTT
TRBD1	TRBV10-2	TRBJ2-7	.	CASSEADRGYEQYF	TGCGCCAGCAGTGAGGCGGACAGGGGCTACGAGCAGTACTTC
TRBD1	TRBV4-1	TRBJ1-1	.	CASSLQGSNTEAFF	TGCGCCAGCAGCTTACAGGGGTCCAACACTGAAGCTTTCTTT
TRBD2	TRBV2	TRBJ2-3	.	CASSPLAGRGTDTQYF	TGTGCCAGCAGTCCCTTAGCGGGGAGGGGTACAGATACGCAGTATTTT
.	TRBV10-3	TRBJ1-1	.	CAISDRQFEAFF	TGTGCCATCAGTGATCGACAGTTTGAAGCTTTCTTT
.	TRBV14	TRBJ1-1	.	CASSRLPVTKFTEAFF	TGTGCCAGCAGCCGCCTCCCTGTAACAAAATTCACTGAAGCTTTCTTT
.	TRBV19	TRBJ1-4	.	CASSIDQGTGSTNEKLFF	TGTGCCAGTAGTATAGATCAGGGCACGGGATCAACTAATGAAAAACTGTTTTTT
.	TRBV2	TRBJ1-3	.	CASSVQGGNTIYF	TGTGCCAGCAGTGTTCAGGGTGGTAACACCATATATTTT
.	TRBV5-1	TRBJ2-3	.	CASSFQGGPTDTQYF	TGCGCCAGCAGCTTCCAGGGGGGCCCCACAGATACGCAGTATTTT
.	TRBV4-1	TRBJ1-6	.	CASSQDETANNSPLHF	TGCGCCAGCAGCCAAGACGAGACAGCGAACAATTCACCCCTCCACTTT
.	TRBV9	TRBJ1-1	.	CASGPPGTEAFF	TGTGCCAGCGGACCCCCGGGAACTGAAGCTTTCTTT
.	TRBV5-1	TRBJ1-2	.	CASSLTGLGNYGYTF	TGCGCCAGCAGCTTAACAGGGTTGGGGAACTATGGCTACACCTTC
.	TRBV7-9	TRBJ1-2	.	CASSLGYINYGYTF	TGTGCCAGCAGCTTAGGCTACATTAACTATGGCTACACCTTC
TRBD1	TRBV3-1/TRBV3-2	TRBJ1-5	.	CASSLGGLNQPQHF	TGTGCCAGCAGCCTAGGGGGCCTCAATCAGCCCCAGCATTTT
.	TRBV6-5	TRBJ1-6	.	CASSYEQDVNSPLHF	TGTGCCAGCAGTTACGAACAGGACGTGAATTCACCCCTCCACTTT
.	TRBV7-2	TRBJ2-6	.	CASSLTLSGANVLTF	TGTGCCAGCAGCTTAACTCTCTCTGGGGCCAACGTCCTGACTTTC
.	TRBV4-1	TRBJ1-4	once	CASSPHLGKLFF	TGCGCCAGCAGCCCTCACCTGGGGAAACTGTTTTTT